A single sample gave rise to the 25 T cell receptor beta chains below, sequenced in a study of T cell responses to AZD1222 COVID-19 vaccine. TCRdb keeps only in-frame clones here, not all; method: immunoSEQ multiplex PCR. Of about 120,000 clones in the sample, about 89% were seen once. Sequencing was performed on peripheral blood, taken on day 0 of AZD1222 vaccination. These receptors came from an adult in good health.

This clone was picked up a small number of times. The chain has TRBV2 and TRBJ2-6; perhaps TRBD1 as D (5 bases). CDR1 and CDR2 from the germline V gene are SNHLY and FYNNEI. Trimming stripped 3 bases from V and 0 bases from J, with 18 bases between. The CDR3 is 19 residues long. CDR3 in amino acids: CASSDRKTALPSGANVLTF. CDR3 nucleotide sequence: TGTGCCAGCAGTGATCGAAAGACAGCCCTCCCCTCTGGGGCCAACGTCCTGACTTTC.

The genes are TRBV19 and TRBJ1-2, with unresolved D. Deletions cut 7 bases from V and 5 bases from J, with 17 bases between. CDR3 size: 14 residues. CDR1 is LNHDA and CDR2 is SQIVND in the germline V gene (reference sequence). In nucleotides, the CDR3 is TGTGCCAGTACGGAGGCCGTGGTACGGTATGGCTACACCTTC. This codes for CASTEAVVRYGYTF.

The chain joins TRBV7-9 to TRBJ2-5; tentatively, D is TRBD1 (5 bases). The germline gives CDR1 SEHNR, CDR2 FQNEAQ (reference sequence). This CDR3 is built from 14 residues. V lost 1 base and J 5 bases, leaving 11 bases between the germline ends. CDR3 sequence: CASSLDGRVETQYF. The CDR3 bases are TGTGCCAGCAGCTTAGACGGCAGGGTTGAGACCCAGTACTTC.

V and J are TRBV6-5 and TRBJ2-6; TRBD2 is a possible D gene (5 bases). The CDR3 has 14 amino acids. CDR1 MNHEY and CDR2 SVGAGI come from the germline V gene. Trimming shortened V by 8 bases and J by 0 bases, and 8 bases separated the two germline ends. This CDR3 reads CASGRGSGANVLTF. The CDR3 nucleotides read TGTGCCAGCGGACGGGGCTCTGGGGCCAACGTCCTGACTTTC.

This clone has only one observation. V and J are TRBV7-9 and TRBJ2-3; perhaps TRBD2 as D (7 bases). V shed 6 bases and J shed 0 bases, with 16 bases lying between them. The CDR3 runs to 16 residues. Germline CDR1 SEHNR, CDR2 FQNEAQ (reference sequence). CDR3 DNA sequence: TGTGCCAGCAGAATAAGGGGGGGCCCGAGCACAGATACGCAGTATTTT. This translates into CASRIRGGPSTDTQYF.

J is TRBJ1-1 and V is TRBV4-1; TRBD1 aligns across 7 bases. CDR1 MGHRA and CDR2 YSYEKL come from the germline V gene. The CDR3 is 14 residues long. The V and J ends lost 0 bases and 7 bases, in that order; junction bases with no gene match: 5. CDR3 bases: TGCGCCAGCAGCCAAGAAGGGGGCGATCGTGAAGCTTTCTTT. Translating gives CASSQEGGDREAFF.

The rearrangement links TRBV23-1 to TRBJ1-4; 7 positions agree with TRBD1. TRBV23-1 is marked as an open reading frame, function uncertain. The ends lost 9 bases at V and 7 bases at J; junction bases unmatched: 5. The CDR3 contains 12 residues. The CDR3 DNA reads as TGCGCCAGGCAGGGGGAGGGTGAAAAACTGTTTTTT. Translation: CARQGEGEKLFF.

This clone was observed a few times. The V gene is TRBV29-1, the J gene TRBJ2-4; tentatively, D is TRBD2 (5 bases). The V end was cut by 3 bases, the J end by 3 bases, with 12 bases between. This CDR3 spans 14 amino acids. Germline CDR1 is SQVTM and CDR2 is ANQGSEA. The chain's CDR3 is CSVEWRGGKNIQYF. The CDR3 DNA reads as TGCAGCGTTGAGTGGCGTGGAGGCAAAAACATTCAGTACTTC.

The genes are TRBV6-2 or TRBV6-3 and TRBJ1-5; 9 bases match TRBD1. With V trimmed by 1 base and J by 5 bases, 9 bases remained unmatched. The CDR3 totals 17 residues. The germline gives CDR1 MNHEY, CDR2 SVGEGT. The CDR3 loop reads CASSYFRGQGIHQPQHF. The CDR3 DNA sequence: TGTGCCAGCAGTTACTTCCGCGGACAGGGGATTCATCAGCCCCAGCATTTT.

As DNA, the CDR3 is TGTGCCACCAGCAGAGAGCAGGGGAGTTATGGTAGCAATCAGCCCCAGCATTTT. Protein product: CATSREQGSYGSNQPQHF. The J gene is TRBJ1-5, the V gene TRBV15; the D gene is possibly TRBD1 (6 bases). V gave up 0 bases and J gave up 0 bases, with 15 bases separating them. The CDR3 runs 18 residues. Germline lookup yields CDR1 LNHNV and CDR2 YYDKDF (reference sequence).

The CDR3, as DNA: TGTGCCAGCAGTTACTCCGGGACTAAAGCTGATACGCAGTATTTT. It encodes CASSYSGTKADTQYF. The V and J genes are TRBV6-5 and TRBJ2-3; 7 bases are a match to TRBD2. Germline CDR1 is MNHEY and CDR2 is SVGAGI. The length of the CDR3 is 15 residues. The V and J ends lost 0 bases and 6 bases, in that order; junction bases with no gene match: 6.

The J gene is TRBJ2-7, the V gene TRBV5-6, with a weak D call TRBD1 (6 bases). The CDR3 runs 13 residues. V lost 4 bases and J 5 bases, leaving 13 bases between the germline ends. The germline V gene has CDR1 SGHDT and CDR2 YYEEEE. The CDR3 bases are TGTGCCAGCAGCCCCACAGGGTTGCACGAGCAGTACTTC. Protein: CASSPTGLHEQYF. The complete variable domain, with remaining parts taken from reference TRBV5-6 and TRBJ2-7, reads DAGVTQSPTHLIKTRGQQVTLRCSPKSGHDTVSWYQQALGQGPQFIFQYYEEEERQRGNFPDRFSGHQFPNYSSELNVNALLLGDSALYLCASSPTGLHEQYFGPGTRLTVT.

V gene TRBV6-5 combines with J gene TRBJ1-3; weak D call: TRBD1 (6 bases). V was clipped by 5 bases and J by 1 base, with 12 bases between them. The CDR3 has 15 amino acids. CDR1 and CDR2 (germline): MNHEY, SVGAGI. This CDR3 is CASSPLQGSGNTIYF. CDR3 in DNA: TGTGCCAGCAGTCCCCTACAGGGATCTGGAAACACCATATATTTT.

The chain has TRBV7-8 and TRBJ2-7, with a possible D match to TRBD2 (5 bases). CDR1 and CDR2 (germline): SGHVS, FQNEAQ. V lost 1 base and J lost 7, with 11 bases in between. The CDR3 covers 13 residues. The DNA of the CDR3 is TGTGCCAGCAGCTTAGGGGGAGTCGGGGAGCAGTACTTC. Residues: CASSLGGVGEQYF.

J is TRBJ2-3 and V is TRBV3-1 (or the pseudogene TRBV3-2); D remains unclear. Trimming removed 1 base from V and 2 bases from J, with 10 bases in between. The germline V gene has CDR1 LGHDT and CDR2 YNNKEL (reference sequence). CDR3 size: 15 residues. CDR3 residues: CASSQARMVTDTQYF. CDR3 DNA sequence: TGTGCCAGCAGCCAAGCCCGAATGGTCACAGATACGCAGTATTTT.

The V call is TRBV11-2, the J call TRBJ2-7, with D possibly matching TRBD1 (5 bases). The CDR3 has 13 residues. Trimming left V 5 bases short and J 6 bases short, with 14 bases between. Germline lookup yields CDR1 SGHAT and CDR2 FQNNGV. CDR3 region: CASSQNRLGEQYF. CDR3 nucleotides: TGTGCCAGCAGCCAGAACAGGCTCGGCGAGCAGTACTTC.

The V and J genes are TRBV28 and TRBJ1-1; D is unclear. The germline gives CDR1 MDHEN, CDR2 SYDVKM. Deletions cut 4 bases from V and 4 bases from J, with 25 bases between. The CDR3 has 18 amino acids. CDR3 in amino acids: CASSSTRRTSSKGTEAFF. The CDR3 DNA reads as TGTGCCAGCAGTTCAACCCGTCGCACCTCCTCAAAGGGCACTGAAGCTTTCTTT.

The chain employs TRBV10-3 and TRBJ2-7, with D uncertain. The CDR3 is 14 residues long. V was clipped by 6 bases and J by 2 bases, with 14 bases between them. Per the germline V gene, CDR1 is ENHRY and CDR2 is SYGVKD. CDR3 residues: CAIRDPDGPYEQYF. CDR3 nucleotides: TGTGCCATCAGGGATCCCGACGGGCCCTACGAGCAGTACTTC.

In nucleotides, the CDR3 is TGTGCCAGCAGCTTAGGTAGCGGCACCTCATCCGGGGAGCTGTTTTTT. It is translated as CASSLGSGTSSGELFF. This chain links TRBV7-3 with TRBJ2-2, with D perhaps matching TRBD2 (6 bases). CDR1 is SGHTA, CDR2 FQGTGA, per germline. Trimming took 2 bases from V and 6 from J, leaving 16 bases between them. This CDR3 comprises 16 residues.

The chain has TRBV7-2 and TRBJ2-5, with D perhaps given as TRBD1 or TRBD2 (6 bases each). Between the trimmed V and J ends, which lost 1 base and 4 bases, there was a span of 10 bases. The germline CDR1 and CDR2 sequences are SGHTA and FQGNSA. The CDR3 runs 14 residues. This CDR3 is CASSLGGAGETQYF. In nucleotides, the CDR3 is TGTGCCAGCAGCTTAGGGGGGGCTGGAGAGACCCAGTACTTC.

V usage is TRBV11-2 and J usage is TRBJ2-7; maybe TRBD1 (5 bases). Trimming cost V 3 bases and J 3 bases, with 12 bases left between them. Germline CDR1 is SGHAT and CDR2 is FQNNGV. The CDR3 length is 14 residues. CDR3 in amino acids: CASSFNTGLYEQYF. The CDR3 coding sequence is TGTGCCAGCAGCTTCAACACAGGTCTCTACGAGCAGTACTTC.

This clone was seen once. This chain uses TRBV12-3 or TRBV12-4 with TRBJ2-5, with D possibly matching TRBD1 (5 bases). The CDR3 is 13 amino acids. The ends were cut back, 6 bases at V and 5 bases at J, with 13 bases in the middle. CDR3 nucleotide sequence: TGTGCCAGCAGCCCACAGGTTAGGGAGACCCAGTACTTC. This translates into CASSPQVRETQYF.

The chain couples TRBV3-1 (or the pseudogene TRBV3-2) to TRBJ1-1; 10 nucleotides agree with TRBD1. Germline V gene lookup returns CDR1 LGHDT and CDR2 YNNKEL (reference sequence). The CDR3 length is 16 residues. After removal of 1 base from V and 3 bases from J, the junction contained 5 bases not matched to a gene. The CDR3 DNA reads TGTGCCAGCAGCCAAGGGAGACAGGGGGCCCACACTGAAGCTTTCTTT. Translating gives CASSQGRQGAHTEAFF.

The chain links TRBV5-1 to TRBJ2-6; no definite D call. This CDR3 region has 14 residues. Looked up from germline, CDR1 is SGHRS and CDR2 is YFSETQ. V lost 2 bases and J lost 0, with 3 bases in between. CDR3 in amino acids: CASSLPSGANVLTF. For the CDR3, the DNA is TGCGCCAGCAGCTTACCCTCTGGGGCCAACGTCCTGACTTTC.

This clone was detected once. This chain joins TRBV7-3 and TRBJ2-7; a possible D gene is TRBD1 (5 bases). Germline assignment: CDR1 SGHTA and CDR2 FQGTGA. The CDR3 totals 16 residues. Deletions cut 2 bases from V and 0 bases from J, with 14 bases between. The CDR3 loop reads CASSLSSQRGSYEQYF. DNA of the CDR3: TGTGCCAGCAGCTTATCCTCCCAAAGGGGCTCCTACGAGCAGTACTTC. Based on the CDR3 plus reference TRBV7-3 and TRBJ2-7, the full variable domain is GAGVSQTPSNKVTEKGKYVELRCDPISGHTALYWYRQSLGQGPEFLIYFQGTGAADDSGLPNDRFFAVRPEGSVSTLKIQRTERGDSAVYLCASSLSSQRGSYEQYFGPGTRLTVT.